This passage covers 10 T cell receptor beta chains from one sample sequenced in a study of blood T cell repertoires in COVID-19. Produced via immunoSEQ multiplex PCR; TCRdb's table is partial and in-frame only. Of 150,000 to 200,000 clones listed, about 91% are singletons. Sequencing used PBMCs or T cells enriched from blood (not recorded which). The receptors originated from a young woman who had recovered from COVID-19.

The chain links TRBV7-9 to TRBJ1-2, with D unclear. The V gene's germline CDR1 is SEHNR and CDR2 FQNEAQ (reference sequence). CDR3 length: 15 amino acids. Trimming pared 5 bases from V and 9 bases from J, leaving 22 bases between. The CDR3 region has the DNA TGTGCCAGCAGCCACGCAGATCGGAGGGATCGGAGCTACACCTTC. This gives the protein CASSHADRRDRSYTF.

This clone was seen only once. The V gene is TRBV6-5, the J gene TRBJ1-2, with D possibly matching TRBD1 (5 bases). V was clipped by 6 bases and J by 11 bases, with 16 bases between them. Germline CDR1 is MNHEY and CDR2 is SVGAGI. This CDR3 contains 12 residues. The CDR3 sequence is CASRVRGNGYTF. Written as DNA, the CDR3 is TGTGCCAGCAGAGTACGGGGGAACGGATACACCTTC.

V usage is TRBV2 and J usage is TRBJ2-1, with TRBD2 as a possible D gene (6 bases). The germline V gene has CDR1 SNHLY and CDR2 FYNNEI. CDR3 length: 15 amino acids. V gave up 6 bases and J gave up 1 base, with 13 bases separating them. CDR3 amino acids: CASRLLAGSYNEQFF. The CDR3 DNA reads TGTGCCAGCAGGTTACTAGCCGGGTCCTACAATGAGCAGTTCTTC.

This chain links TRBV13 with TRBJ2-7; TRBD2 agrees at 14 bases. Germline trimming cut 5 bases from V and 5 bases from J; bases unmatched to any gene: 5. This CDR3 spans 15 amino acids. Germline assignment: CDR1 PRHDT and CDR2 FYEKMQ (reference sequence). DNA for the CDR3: TGTGCCAGCAGCCCAGGGACTAGCGGGAGAAACGAGCAGTACTTC. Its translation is CASSPGTSGRNEQYF.

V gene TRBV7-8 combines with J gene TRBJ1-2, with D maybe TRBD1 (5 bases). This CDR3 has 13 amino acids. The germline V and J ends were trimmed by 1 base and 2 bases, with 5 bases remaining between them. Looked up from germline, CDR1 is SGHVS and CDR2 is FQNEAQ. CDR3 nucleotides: TGTGCCAGCAGCTTAGGACAGAACTATGGCTACACCTTC. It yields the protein CASSLGQNYGYTF.

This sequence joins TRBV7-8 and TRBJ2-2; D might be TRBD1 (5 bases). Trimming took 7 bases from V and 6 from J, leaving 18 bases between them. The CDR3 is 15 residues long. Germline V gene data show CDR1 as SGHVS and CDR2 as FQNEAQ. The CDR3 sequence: CASTPTRVIPGELFF. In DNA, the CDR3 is TGTGCCAGCACCCCGACCAGGGTGATCCCCGGGGAGCTGTTTTTT. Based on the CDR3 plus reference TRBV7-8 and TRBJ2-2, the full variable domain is GAGVSQSPRYKVAKRGQDVALRCDPISGHVSLFWYQQALGQGPEFLTYFQNEAQLDKSGLPSDRFFAERPEGSVSTLKIQRTQQEDSAVYLCASTPTRVIPGELFFGEGSRLTVL.

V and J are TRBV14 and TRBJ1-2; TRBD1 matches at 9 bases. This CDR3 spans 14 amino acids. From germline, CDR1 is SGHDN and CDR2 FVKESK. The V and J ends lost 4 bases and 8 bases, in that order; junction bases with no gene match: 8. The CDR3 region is CASSPIQGAWGYTF. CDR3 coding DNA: TGTGCCAGCAGCCCGATACAGGGGGCGTGGGGCTACACCTTC.

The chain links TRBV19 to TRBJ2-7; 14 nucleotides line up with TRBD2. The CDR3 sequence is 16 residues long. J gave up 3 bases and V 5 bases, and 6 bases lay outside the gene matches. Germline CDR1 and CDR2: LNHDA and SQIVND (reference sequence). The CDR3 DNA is TGTGCCAGTAGTGCCGGGACTAGCGGGAGTCGCTACGAGCAGTACTTC. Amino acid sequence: CASSAGTSGSRYEQYF.

Written as DNA, the CDR3 is TGTGCCAGCAGTTTCCTCCCCCCGCAGGGGGATTCTGGGGCCAACGTCCTGACTTTC. Translated, it gives CASSFLPPQGDSGANVLTF. This chain connects TRBV27 to TRBJ2-6; 7 bases match TRBD1. The CDR3 runs to 19 residues. Germline loops: CDR1 MNHEY, CDR2 SMNVEV (reference sequence). Trimming took 3 bases from V and 1 from J; bases not matched to a gene: 12.

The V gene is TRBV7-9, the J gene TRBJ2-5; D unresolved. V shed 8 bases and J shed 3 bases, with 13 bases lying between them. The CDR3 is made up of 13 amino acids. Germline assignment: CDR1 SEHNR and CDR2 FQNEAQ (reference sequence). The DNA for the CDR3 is TGTGCCAGCTCAAAGCCCAATGAAGAGACCCAGTACTTC. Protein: CASSKPNEETQYF.